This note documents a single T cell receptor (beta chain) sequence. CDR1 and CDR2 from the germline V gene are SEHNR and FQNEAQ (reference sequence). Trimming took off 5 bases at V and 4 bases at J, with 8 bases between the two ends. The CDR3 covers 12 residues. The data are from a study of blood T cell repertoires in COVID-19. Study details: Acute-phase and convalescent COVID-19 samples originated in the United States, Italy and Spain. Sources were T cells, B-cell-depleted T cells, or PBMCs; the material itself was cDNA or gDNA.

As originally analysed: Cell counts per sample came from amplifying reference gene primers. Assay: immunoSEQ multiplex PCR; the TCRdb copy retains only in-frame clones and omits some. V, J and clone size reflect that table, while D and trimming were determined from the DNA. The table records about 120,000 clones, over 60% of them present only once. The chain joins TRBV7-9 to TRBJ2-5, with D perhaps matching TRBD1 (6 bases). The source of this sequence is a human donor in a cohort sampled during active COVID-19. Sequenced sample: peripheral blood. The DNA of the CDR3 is TGTGCCAGCAGCGAAGGGGGAGAGACCCAGTACTTC. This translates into CASSEGGETQYF.